A single sample gave rise to the 32 T cell receptor beta chains below, sequenced in a study of neoadjuvant anti-PD-1 for oral cavity cancer. As to time point: after neoadjuvant nivolumab, at surgical resection. This table comes from immunoSEQ multiplex PCR, and its TCRdb copy is limited to in-frame clones, with some not included. Of 63,000 or so clones in the sample, roughly nine tenths were seen once. The specimen was PBMCs, collected after nivolumab (anti-PD-1) treatment. These receptors were taken from a person between 40 and 85 years old with oral cavity squamous cell carcinoma.

This chain connects TRBV5-1 to TRBJ1-1, with D maybe TRBD1 (6 bases). CDR3 size: 14 residues. The V and J ends lost 5 bases and 0 bases respectively, with 11 bases between them. Germline V lookup: CDR1 SGHRS, CDR2 YFSETQ. The CDR3 DNA is TGCGCCAGCAGAGCGGGACACTTGAACACTGAAGCTTTCTTT. It translates to CASRAGHLNTEAFF.

The V and J genes are TRBV14 and TRBJ1-2; D is unresolved. The V gene's germline CDR1 is SGHDN and CDR2 FVKESK. Trimming stripped 0 bases from V and 2 bases from J, with 7 bases between. The CDR3 is 14 amino acids. In DNA, the CDR3 is TGTGCCAGCAGCCAAGATGGTCTAAACTATGGCTACACCTTC. Its protein product is CASSQDGLNYGYTF. The variable domain in full, completed from reference TRBV14 and TRBJ1-2, reads EAGVTQFPSHSVIEKGQTVTLRCDPISGHDNLYWYRRVMGKEIKFLLHFVKESKQDESGMPNNRFLAERTGGTYSTLKVQPAELEDSGVYFCASSQDGLNYGYTFGSGTRLTVV.

The chain recombines TRBV27 with TRBJ1-2; no clear D. CDR1 is MNHEY, CDR2 SMNVEV, per germline (reference sequence). The CDR3 totals 13 residues. Trimming stripped 5 bases from V and 0 bases from J, with 7 bases between. CDR3 region: CASSPRPNYGYTF. CDR3 nucleotide sequence: TGTGCCAGCAGTCCGAGGCCTAACTATGGCTACACCTTC.

The chain couples TRBV19 to TRBJ2-5; tentatively, D is TRBD2 (5 bases). Germline CDR1 is LNHDA and CDR2 is SQIVND (reference sequence). The CDR3 is made up of 16 amino acids. The V end was cut by 4 bases, the J end by 5 bases, with 20 bases between. The CDR3 sequence is CASSKNQDFQRETQYF. In DNA form, the CDR3 reads TGTGCCAGTAGTAAAAACCAGGACTTCCAACGGGAGACCCAGTACTTC. Combining the CDR3 with reference TRBV19 and TRBJ2-5 gives the whole variable domain DGGITQSPKYLFRKEGQNVTLSCEQNLNHDAMYWYRQDPGQGLRLIYYSQIVNDFQKGDIAEGYSVSREKKESFPLTVTSAQKNPTAFYLCASSKNQDFQRETQYFGPGTRLLVL.

The J gene is TRBJ1-2, the V gene TRBV2, with D tentatively TRBD1 (6 bases). This CDR3 is 13 amino acids long. The germline gives CDR1 SNHLY, CDR2 FYNNEI. V dropped 10 bases and J dropped 3 bases, with 15 bases sitting between them. The CDR3 DNA reads as TGTGCCACCTGGGGGGCGCGTGACTATGGCTACACCTTC. It codes for CATWGARDYGYTF.

This clone was seen once. This chain uses TRBV29-1 with TRBJ2-1, with D hard to call. This CDR3 spans 12 amino acids. With 8 bases removed from V and 6 bases from J, the gap between germline ends came to 14 bases. Germline V gene sequence: CDR1 SQVTM, CDR2 ANQGSEA. CDR3 in amino acids: CSILGPGNEQFF. DNA for the CDR3: TGCAGCATCCTAGGACCAGGCAATGAGCAGTTCTTC.

This chain joins TRBV11-3 and TRBJ2-2; D gene uncertain. Germline V gene sequence: CDR1 SGHNT, CDR2 YENEEA. V was pared by 5 bases and J by 4 bases, with 11 bases between. CDR3 length: 14 residues. The CDR3 protein is CASSALSGTGELFF. CDR3 sequence (DNA): TGTGCCAGCAGCGCGCTTAGTGGCACCGGGGAGCTGTTTTTT.

The gene calls are TRBV9 and TRBJ1-5; D not certain. The CDR3 has 15 amino acids. The V end lost 4 bases, the J end lost 2 bases, and 13 bases lay between the germline ends. Per the germline V gene, CDR1 is SGDLS and CDR2 is YYNGEE. CDR3 nucleotides: TGTGCCAGCAGCCCTGGGAGGAACGGCAATCAGCCCCAGCATTTT. Translating it yields CASSPGRNGNQPQHF.

The chain has TRBV5-4 and TRBJ1-1; D unresolved. CDR1 and CDR2 (germline): SGHNT, YYREEE (reference sequence). Trimming cost V 1 base and J 10 bases, with 14 bases left between them. CDR3 length: 13 residues. CDR3 protein: CASSLWETPLAFF. CDR3 DNA sequence: TGTGCCAGCAGCTTGTGGGAAACACCCCTAGCTTTCTTT.

This clone has a single count. This sample includes further DNA sequences coding for the same CDR3. This sequence joins TRBV9 and TRBJ1-5, with 7 nucleotides matching TRBD1. The CDR3 totals 14 residues. Germline V gives CDR1 SGDLS, CDR2 YYNGEE. V shed 3 bases, J shed 3 bases, and the junction held 3 bases outside the gene matches. The CDR3 coding sequence is TGTGCCAGCAGCGCCACAGGGGACAATCAGCCCCAGCATTTT. Its protein is CASSATGDNQPQHF.

The chain has TRBV19 and TRBJ2-1; D possibly corresponds to TRBD1 (6 bases). The germline CDR1 and CDR2 sequences are LNHDA and SQIVND (reference sequence). The CDR3 runs 15 residues. The V gene lost 3 bases and the J gene lost 7 bases, with 16 bases spanning the gap. The CDR3 reads CASSIWQGYGNEQFF. DNA of the CDR3: TGTGCCAGTAGTATTTGGCAGGGGTATGGGAATGAGCAGTTCTTC.

This sequence joins TRBV27 and TRBJ1-1; D ambiguous. CDR3 length: 15 amino acids. From germline, CDR1 is MNHEY and CDR2 SMNVEV (reference sequence). V lost 5 bases and J 0 bases, leaving 13 bases between the germline ends. The CDR3 here is CASSRPGGMNTEAFF. The CDR3 DNA follows: TGTGCCAGCAGTCGACCTGGAGGCATGAACACTGAAGCTTTCTTT.

As to this clone: A read error may produce the germline difference seen at one junction end. The V gene is TRBV10-3, the J gene TRBJ1-5, with a weak D call TRBD1 (5 bases). The germline V gene encodes CDR1 ENHRY and CDR2 SYGVKD. CDR3 length: 14 residues. The CDR3 nucleotides read TGTGCCAGCAGTGAAGAGGGGCCCCCTCAGCCCCAGCATTTT. This translates into CASSEEGPPQPQHF.

This clone was counted only a few times. The chain uses TRBV27 and TRBJ1-5; D remains unclear. Trimming stripped 0 bases from V and 2 bases from J, with 2 bases between. There are 13 residues in the CDR3. The V gene's germline CDR1 is MNHEY and CDR2 SMNVEV (reference sequence). CDR3 nucleotide sequence: TGTGCCAGCAGTTTATCCCGCAATCAGCCCCAGCATTTT. It translates to CASSLSRNQPQHF.

The chain couples TRBV5-1 to TRBJ1-1; no clear D. CDR1 is SGHRS, CDR2 YFSETQ, per germline. The CDR3 sequence is 14 residues long. The ends were cut back, 0 bases at V and 0 bases at J, with 6 bases in the middle. CDR3 coding DNA: TGCGCCAGCAGCTTGGGGGGTATGAACACTGAAGCTTTCTTT. It translates to CASSLGGMNTEAFF.

This chain joins TRBV7-9 and TRBJ2-2; TRBD1 aligns across 10 bases. CDR3 length equals 15 residues. Germline V CDR1 and CDR2: SEHNR, FQNEAQ (reference sequence). V trimming: 5 bases; J trimming: 7 bases; junction bases outside the gene matches: 7. The CDR3 here is CASSPFGQGVGELFF. The DNA of the CDR3 is TGTGCCAGCAGCCCCTTTGGACAGGGGGTCGGGGAGCTGTTTTTT.

The chain couples TRBV6-5 to TRBJ1-1; 8 positions agree with TRBD1. V trimming: 7 bases; J trimming: 3 bases; junction bases outside the gene matches: 7. The germline gives CDR1 MNHEY, CDR2 SVGAGI. The CDR3 is 14 residues long. CDR3 coding DNA: TGTGCCAGCAAGTCCCGACAGGGGCACACTGAAGCTTTCTTT. Its translation is CASKSRQGHTEAFF.

The rearrangement links TRBV6-7 to TRBJ1-2, with 9 bases that match TRBD1. TRBV6-7 is an open reading frame, and its role is uncertain. V lost 5 bases, J lost 2 bases, and 9 bases stayed unmatched. The length of the CDR3 is 16 residues. DNA of the CDR3: TGTGCCAGCAGTCACGGGGACAGGGAAACGAACTATGGCTACACCTTC. The encoded protein is CASSHGDRETNYGYTF.

The gene calls are TRBV6-5 and TRBJ1-5; D possibly corresponds to TRBD1 (6 bases). Germline V CDR1 and CDR2: MNHEY, SVGAGI. V dropped 5 bases and J dropped 0 bases, with 8 bases sitting between them. The CDR3 has 14 amino acids. CDR3 coding DNA: TGTGCCAGCAGTCGGGACAATAGCAATCAGCCCCAGCATTTT. The encoded protein is CASSRDNSNQPQHF.

The genes are TRBV7-9 and TRBJ1-2; 10 bases are shared with TRBD1. J gave up 4 bases and V 5 bases, and 4 bases lay outside the gene matches. Germline V gene lookup returns CDR1 SEHNR and CDR2 FQNEAQ (reference sequence). The CDR3 loop spans 14 amino acids. The CDR3 DNA reads TGTGCCAGCAGCCCGACAGGGGGCGTCTATGGCTACACCTTC. Its translation is CASSPTGGVYGYTF.

This sequence joins TRBV25-1 and TRBJ1-1, with D possibly being TRBD1 (5 bases). The V and J ends lost 2 bases and 2 bases respectively, with 9 bases between them. Per germline, CDR1 MGHDK and CDR2 SYGVNS. The CDR3 extends over 14 amino acids. CDR3 nucleotides: TGTGCCAGCAGTGAACAGCAGGGAAACACTGAAGCTTTCTTT. Translated: CASSEQQGNTEAFF.

V usage is TRBV7-3 and J usage is TRBJ2-1; 7 bases fit TRBD2. Germline V gives CDR1 SGHTA, CDR2 FQGTGA. The CDR3 totals 12 residues. V lost 1 base, J lost 15 bases, and 6 bases stayed unmatched. CDR3 bases: TGTGCCAGCAGCTTAAGTGGAGGGACTATGTTCTTC. As protein: CASSLSGGTMFF.

The gene calls are TRBV9 and TRBJ2-3, with D perhaps matching TRBD2 (6 bases). Trimming took off 2 bases at V and 4 bases at J, with 17 bases between the two ends. This CDR3 has 16 amino acids. In germline, CDR1 is SGDLS, CDR2 YYNGEE. The CDR3 bases are TGTGCCAGCAGCGTCCTGGGACTCATGAAGTCAGATACGCAGTATTTT. Translating it yields CASSVLGLMKSDTQYF.

The chain recombines TRBV7-9 with TRBJ2-7; the D is unclear. Deletions cut 1 base from V and 4 bases from J, with 5 bases between. Germline values: CDR1 SEHNR, CDR2 FQNEAQ (reference sequence). The CDR3 contains 12 residues. The DNA for the CDR3 is TGTGCCAGCAGCTTAGAGTTTTACGAGCAGTACTTC. It codes for CASSLEFYEQYF. The full variable domain, its missing parts supplied by reference TRBV7-9 and TRBJ2-7, is DTGVSQNPRHKITKRGQNVTFRCDPISEHNRLYWYRQTLGQGPEFLTYFQNEAQLEKSRLLSDRFSAERPKGSFSTLEIQRTEQGDSAMYLCASSLEFYEQYFGPGTRLTVT.

This chain joins TRBV27 and TRBJ2-1, with TRBD2 as a possible D gene (5 bases). Trimming removed 5 bases from V and 9 bases from J, with 23 bases in between. The length of the CDR3 is 16 residues. Germline V gene data show CDR1 as MNHEY and CDR2 as SMNVEV (reference sequence). The CDR3 protein is CASSPPIRTRHGEQFF. The CDR3 DNA is TGTGCCAGCAGTCCTCCGATCCGAACTAGGCATGGTGAGCAGTTCTTC.

The chain employs TRBV6-6 and TRBJ2-7, with 9 nucleotides matching TRBD2. V lost 6 bases to trimming and J lost 2 bases; unmatched junction nucleotides: 5. The CDR3 spans 14 residues. Germline-derived CDR1 and CDR2 are MNHNY and SVGAGI (reference sequence). CDR3 sequence reads: CASSTRLAAYEQYF. The CDR3 nucleotides are TGTGCCAGCAGCACGAGACTAGCGGCCTACGAGCAGTACTTC.

V is TRBV13 and J is TRBJ1-3, with D unresolved. Looked up from germline, CDR1 is PRHDT and CDR2 is FYEKMQ (reference sequence). The CDR3 loop spans 16 amino acids. Trimming shortened V by 5 bases and J by 4 bases, and 18 bases separated the two germline ends. The CDR3 DNA reads TGTGCCAGCAGCCCTAAAGGAGAGCTGGCCGGAAACACCATATATTTT. It codes for CASSPKGELAGNTIYF.

The V and J genes are TRBV2 and TRBJ2-7; the match to TRBD2 covers 7 bases. In germline, CDR1 is SNHLY, CDR2 FYNNEI. J lost 6 bases, V lost 6 bases, and 8 bases had no gene match. The CDR3 is 13 amino acids. Written as DNA, the CDR3 is TGTGCCAGCAGAGGGACTACCCCATCCGAGCAGTACTTC. Its translation: CASRGTTPSEQYF.

Only one count was recorded for this clone. The chain employs TRBV5-4 and TRBJ1-4; TRBD1 aligns across 7 bases. Trimming removed 4 bases from V and 11 bases from J; junction bases left unmatched: 5. From germline, CDR1 is SGHNT and CDR2 YYREEE (reference sequence). The CDR3 covers 12 residues. The CDR3 nucleotides are TGTGCCAGCAGCGGGGACAGCCGTAAACTGTTTTTT. Translated: CASSGDSRKLFF.

The J gene is TRBJ1-4, the V gene TRBV5-8; 7 bases align to TRBD1. Germline V lookup: CDR1 SGHTS, CDR2 YDEGEE. J lost 6 bases, V lost 0 bases, and 5 bases had no gene match. The CDR3 sequence is 15 residues long. The CDR3 sequence: CASSLVGQADEKLFF. The DNA for the CDR3 is TGTGCCAGCAGCTTGGTCGGACAGGCCGATGAAAAACTGTTTTTT.

The rearrangement links TRBV7-2 to TRBJ2-7; 11 nucleotides match TRBD2. The V segment lost 5 bases and the J segment 6 bases; nucleotides outside the gene matches: 6. Germline CDR1 reads SGHTA; CDR2 reads FQGNSA. CDR3 size: 14 residues. CDR3 sequence: CASSRGSGRAEQYF. The CDR3 region has the DNA TGTGCCAGCAGCAGGGGTAGCGGGAGGGCCGAGCAGTACTTC.

The rearrangement uses TRBV30 and TRBJ1-1, with D possibly TRBD1 on 5 matching bases. Trimming stripped 0 bases from V and 2 bases from J, with 16 bases between. CDR3 length: 16 amino acids. Germline V gene lookup returns CDR1 GTSNPN and CDR2 SVGIG (reference sequence). The CDR3: CAWSVKSWGLNTEAFF. DNA of the CDR3: TGTGCCTGGAGTGTAAAGTCCTGGGGCCTAAACACTGAAGCTTTCTTT.